The 10 T cell receptor beta chains given below trace back to one sample, sequenced in a study of beta chain features in type 1 diabetes. Study-wide results and limits: Type 1 diabetes patients had TCRB CDR3s that were shorter (moderately but significantly so) in all four CD4+ subsets.

Reverse transcription of all isolated RNA meant that expressed TCRB transcripts were sequenced. The data were produced by immunoSEQ multiplex PCR, yet TCRdb's version contains in-frame clones alone and is incomplete. The sample has a few hundred thousand clones; 9.6% are singletons. Their specific antigens are unknown. Sequencing was done on a sample of central memory CD4+ T cells from blood. The receptors here all came from a man aged 30 to 45 with type 1 diabetes.

This clone appeared many times. The chain uses TRBV14 and TRBJ2-1; D is tentatively TRBD1 or TRBD2 (5 bases each). The ends were cut back, 0 bases at V and 7 bases at J, with 19 bases in the middle. This CDR3 comprises 17 residues. The V gene's germline CDR1 is SGHDN and CDR2 FVKESK. The CDR3 is CASSQETGPWFQNEQFF. The CDR3 DNA sequence: TGTGCCAGCAGCCAAGAGACGGGACCGTGGTTCCAAAATGAGCAGTTCTTC.

This clone showed up many times. V usage is TRBV19 and J usage is TRBJ1-5; possibly TRBD1 for D (5 bases). V lost 3 bases and J lost 3, with 9 bases in between. CDR3 length: 14 residues. CDR1 and CDR2 (germline): LNHDA, SQIVND (reference sequence). This chain's CDR3 is CASSMMGDNQPQHF. DNA of the CDR3: TGTGCCAGTAGTATGATGGGGGACAATCAGCCCCAGCATTTT.

Written as DNA, the CDR3 is TGTGCCAGCAGTTTGAGACAGCCCACTGAAGCTTTCTTT. It codes for CASSLRQPTEAFF. V and J are TRBV27 and TRBJ1-1; D might be TRBD1 (5 bases). V was trimmed by 3 bases and J by 4 bases, leaving 9 bases between them. There are 13 residues in the CDR3. In germline, CDR1 is MNHEY, CDR2 SMNVEV (reference sequence).

This sequence joins TRBV7-9 and TRBJ2-1; D call uncertain. This CDR3 region has 15 residues. V was clipped by 4 bases and J by 4 bases, with 14 bases between them. CDR1 and CDR2 from the germline V gene are SEHNR and FQNEAQ (reference sequence). The CDR3 DNA follows: TGTGCCAGCAGCTCGGTCGGAGCCCAATACAATGAGCAGTTCTTC. Translated, it gives CASSSVGAQYNEQFF.

This chain uses TRBV7-3 with TRBJ2-5; D is unclear. V was cut by 1 base and J by 4 bases, with 7 bases left in between. The CDR3 is 13 amino acids. Germline lookup yields CDR1 SGHTA and CDR2 FQGTGA. The CDR3: CASSLMSGETQYF. CDR3 nucleotides: TGTGCCAGCAGCTTAATGTCGGGAGAGACCCAGTACTTC.

This chain links TRBV7-2 with TRBJ2-7; D is perhaps TRBD1 or TRBD2 (6 bases each). The length of the CDR3 is 15 residues. The V end lost 5 bases, the J end lost 6 bases, and 20 bases lay between the germline ends. Germline V lookup: CDR1 SGHTA, CDR2 FQGNSA. Here the CDR3 reads CASSVRGDRRSEQYF. As DNA, the CDR3 is TGTGCCAGCAGCGTTAGGGGGGACCGCCGTAGCGAGCAGTACTTC.

A few counts support this clone. The chain employs TRBV21-1 and TRBJ2-7; the D segment call TRBD1 is taken from the table without a DNA check. TRBV21-1 is listed as a pseudogene. The CDR3 spans 17 residues. This chain's CDR3 is CASSKVPTGKITYEQYF. In DNA, the CDR3 is TGTGCCAGCAGCAAAGTCCCGACAGGGAAAATAACCTACGAGCAGTACTTC.

This clone was seen only a few times. This rearrangement joins TRBV7-6 to TRBJ2-1; maybe TRBD1 (5 bases). CDR1 and CDR2 (germline): SGHVS, FNYEAQ. V shed 6 bases and J shed 3 bases, with 12 bases lying between them. The CDR3 is 14 residues long. CDR3 coding DNA: TGTGCCAGCAGTGGGGCTGGAGACTACAATGAGCAGTTCTTC. It yields the protein CASSGAGDYNEQFF.

This clone was seen at least ten times. CDR3 protein: CASSDWEDTEAFF. CDR3 DNA sequence: TGTGCCAGCAGTGACTGGGAGGACACTGAAGCTTTCTTT. The V call is TRBV6-1, the J call TRBJ1-1; D remains ambiguous. CDR1 and CDR2 from the germline V gene are MNHNS and SASEGT. Trimming took 3 bases from V and 3 from J, leaving 8 bases between them. CDR3 size: 13 residues.

This chain links TRBV7-6 with TRBJ2-7; D is unclear. Germline lookup yields CDR1 SGHVS and CDR2 FNYEAQ. Deletions cut 4 bases from V and 5 bases from J, with 6 bases between. The CDR3 sequence is 11 residues long. CDR3 residues: CASSSIDEQYF. The DNA for the CDR3 is TGTGCCAGCAGCTCGATCGACGAGCAGTACTTC.